Shown below are 11 T cell receptor beta chains from a single sample sequenced in a study of regulatory T cells in long-lasting Graves disease. Building of the TCR beta libraries involved iRepertoire HTBI primers and Arm-PCR of CDR3 regions. TCRdb passed the multiplex PCR reads through MiXCR, listing each CDR3 protein once. The sample lists 350,000 to 550,000 distinct CDR3 sequences; around 14% were seen once. Documented time point: newly diagnosed GD, antithyroid drugs for less than 3 months. Making the TCR library involved RNA that had been extracted from PBMCs. This same sample was also part of a study on T cells in Graves' hyperthyroidism and ophthalmopathy.

Sample: peripheral blood mononuclear cells (PBMCs), taken at new diagnosis, from a patient treated with antithyroid drugs. The source of these receptors is a woman aged 25 to 45 with Graves disease.

The V call is TRBV7-2, the J call TRBJ2-5, with 8 bases fitting TRBD1. The CDR3 covers 15 residues. Germline V CDR1 and CDR2: SGHTA, FQGNSA. Trimming removed 5 bases from V and 5 bases from J; junction bases left unmatched: 10. The CDR3 DNA reads TGTGCCAGCAGCACTCACAGGGGGGTGGGGGAGACCCAGTACTTC. This codes for CASSTHRGVGETQYF.

This clonotype has at least ten counts. The V call is TRBV12-3 or TRBV12-4, the J call TRBJ2-7; possible D gene TRBD2, 7 bases. Trimming cost V 4 bases and J 3 bases, with 10 bases left between them. The CDR3 extends over 13 amino acids. Here the CDR3 DNA reads TGTGCCAGCAGTTGGGGGGGCGACTACGAGCAGTACTTC. Its protein product is CASSWGGDYEQYF.

This clonotype was seen only once. A much larger clone lies a single base off, so this may be a read error. This CDR3 is CASSRIRDRGTGGLFF. CDR3 nucleotides: TGTGCCAGCAGCCGCATCCGGGACAGGGGGACCGGGGGGCTGTTTTTT. The chain links TRBV7-3 to TRBJ2-2, with 11 bases aligning to TRBD1. Germline CDR1 is SGHTA and CDR2 is FQGTGA. CDR3 length: 16 residues.

Ten or more counts support this clonotype. The rearrangement uses TRBV3-1 and TRBJ1-5; D possibly corresponds to TRBD1 (5 bases). The CDR3 length is 14 residues. The ends were cut back, 0 bases at V and 15 bases at J, with 18 bases in the middle. Germline CDR1 LGHDT, CDR2 YNNKEL (reference sequence). Here the CDR3 reads CASSQDLGGQGRHF. The DNA of the CDR3 is TGTGCCAGCAGCCAAGATTTGGGTGGGCAGGGACGGCATTTT.

The CDR3 region is CASGQDGNEKLFF. In DNA, the CDR3 is TGTGCCAGCGGCCAGGACGGAAATGAAAAACTGTTTTTT. The rearrangement links TRBV6-1 to TRBJ1-4; no clear D gene. V lost 8 bases to trimming and J lost 5 bases, with 12 bases between them. Germline CDR1 is MNHNS and CDR2 is SASEGT. The CDR3 contains 13 residues.

There are many counts of this clonotype. This rearrangement joins TRBV30 to TRBJ2-7; TRBD1 might be the D (6 bases). Trimming pared 2 bases from V and 4 bases from J, leaving 18 bases between. CDR3 size: 15 residues. Per the germline V gene, CDR1 is GTSNPN and CDR2 is SVGIG (reference sequence). DNA of the CDR3: TGTGCCTGGAGTACAGGGACCCCACCAGAATACGAGCAGTACTTC. Encoded protein: CAWSTGTPPEYEQYF.

The chain recombines TRBV18 with TRBJ2-1, with D possibly matching TRBD1 (6 bases). V gave up 4 bases and J gave up 6 bases, with 16 bases separating them. This CDR3 has 15 residues. Per the germline V gene, CDR1 is KGHSH and CDR2 is LQKENI. The CDR3 DNA sequence: TGTGCCAGCTCACTTACTCAGACAGGAGCCAATGAGCAGTTCTTC. It is translated as CASSLTQTGANEQFF. The full variable domain, in which reference TRBV18 and TRBJ2-1 provide the parts outside the CDR3, is NAGVMQNPRHLVRRRGQEARLRCSPMKGHSHVYWYRQLPEEGLKFMVYLQKENIIDESGMPKERFSAEFPKEGPSILRIQQVVRGDSAAYFCASSLTQTGANEQFFGPGTRLTVL.

This clonotype was seen ten or more times. The V gene is TRBV12-3 or TRBV12-4, the J gene TRBJ2-5; 7 nucleotides agree with TRBD2. Germline trimming cut 5 bases from V and 5 bases from J; bases unmatched to any gene: 11. This CDR3 region has 15 residues. The CDR3 protein is CASSPAGILVETQYF. CDR3 nucleotides: TGTGCCAGCAGTCCAGCGGGGATTTTGGTGGAGACCCAGTACTTC.

This clonotype came up many times. This chain uses TRBV11-2 with TRBJ2-7; TRBD1 agrees at 8 bases. Germline-derived CDR1 and CDR2 are SGHAT and FQNNGV. V shed 4 bases and J 3 bases; nucleotides not matched to a gene: 11. This CDR3 is built from 16 residues. This chain's CDR3 is CASSSRTGTPRYEQYF. The CDR3 nucleotides read TGTGCCAGCAGCTCCCGGACAGGGACACCTCGCTACGAGCAGTACTTC. The full variable domain, its missing parts supplied by reference TRBV11-2 and TRBJ2-7, is EAGVAQSPRYKIIEKRQSVAFWCNPISGHATLYWYQQILGQGPKLLIQFQNNGVVDDSQLPKDRFSAERLKGVDSTLKIQPAKLEDSAVYLCASSSRTGTPRYEQYFGPGTRLTVT.

This clonotype was observed many times. CDR3 nucleotides: TGTGCCATCAGTGGGACAGACAATCAGCCCCAGCATTTT. Translated, it gives CAISGTDNQPQHF. The chain couples TRBV10-3 to TRBJ1-5, with a possible D match to TRBD1 (6 bases). With 4 bases removed from V and 3 bases from J, the gap between germline ends came to 7 bases. The CDR3 consists of 13 residues. From germline, CDR1 is ENHRY and CDR2 SYGVKD.

Concerning this clonotype itself: A read error may be the cause here, since a much bigger clone is one base away. Here the CDR3 omits its conserved ending phenylalanine or tryptophan, so a read error is the likely source. The J gene is TRBJ2-3, the V gene TRBV30; tentative D call: TRBD1 (5 bases). The CDR3 runs to 13 residues. V lost 0 bases and J 2 bases, leaving 6 bases between the germline ends. Germline V CDR1 and CDR2: GTSNPN, SVGIG (reference sequence). CDR3 protein: CAWSVQDTDTQYY. CDR3 bases: TGTGCCTGGAGTGTACAGGACACAGATACGCAGTATTAT.